The 25 T cell receptor beta chains below come from one sample, sequenced in a study of shared clonotypes between healthy human individuals. CD45RO-negative CD8 cells positively selected for CCR7 made up the naive population, which excluded terminally differentiated effector memory CD45RA+ cells. Assay used: immunoSEQ multiplex PCR; TCRdb lists only in-frame clones, some missing. The table has more than 2 million clones, roughly 93% seen once; the top ten hold 1.5% to 2%. Input material: naive CD8+ T cells from PBMCs. Source of these receptors: a young man in good health. Some clones in this sample may be carry-over from other donors' samples.

Concerning this clone: The junction does not match germline at one end; this may be a read error. The rearrangement links TRBV28 to TRBJ2-1, with 9 bases fitting TRBD2. Germline V gene data show CDR1 as MDHEN and CDR2 as SYDVKM. The CDR3 loop spans 16 amino acids. CDR3 sequence (DNA): TGTGCCATCAGTGCTAGCGGGACTAGCTCCTACAATGAGCAGTTCTTC. Translation gives CAISASGTSSYNEQFF. The complete variable domain, with remaining parts taken from reference TRBV28 and TRBJ2-1, reads DVKVTQSSRYLVKRTGEKVFLECVQDMDHENMFWYRQDPGLGLRLIYFSYDVKMKEKGDIPEGYSVSREKKERFSLILESASTNQTSMYLCAISASGTSSYNEQFFGPGTRLTVL.

CDR3 loop: CASSYPRGGVAEGYTF. The CDR3 DNA reads TGTGCCAGCAGCTATCCCCGGGGGGGAGTAGCAGAAGGCTACACCTTC. This chain connects TRBV7-9 to TRBJ1-2, with D perhaps matching TRBD1 (5 bases). The CDR3 runs to 16 residues. The V gene lost 4 bases and the J gene lost 8 bases, with 23 bases spanning the gap. Germline CDR1 SEHNR, CDR2 FQNEAQ (reference sequence).

The gene calls are TRBV28 and TRBJ1-1, with D perhaps matching TRBD1 (5 bases). Deletions cut 4 bases from V and 11 bases from J, with 14 bases between. CDR3 length equals 12 residues. The germline V gene has CDR1 MDHEN and CDR2 SYDVKM. CDR3 sequence reads: CASSSPPGTAFF. The CDR3 bases are TGTGCCAGCAGTTCCCCCCCCGGGACGGCTTTCTTT.

J is TRBJ2-7 and V is TRBV11-2; D is unresolved. The germline V gene has CDR1 SGHAT and CDR2 FQNNGV. With 0 bases removed from V and 7 bases from J, the gap between germline ends came to 13 bases. This CDR3 region has 14 residues. CDR3 coding DNA: TGTGCCAGCAGCTTAGATCTCGGGTTACGGGAGCAGTACTTC. Its protein product is CASSLDLGLREQYF.

The chain employs TRBV11-3 and TRBJ2-4, with D possibly called TRBD1 or TRBD2 (5 bases each). This CDR3 spans 16 amino acids. V lost 5 bases to trimming and J lost 8 bases, with 22 bases between them. Germline-derived CDR1 and CDR2 are SGHNT and YENEEA. The CDR3 DNA reads TGTGCCAGCAGCCCCATGAGGGTAGGGGTCTTCGACATTCAGTACTTC. It encodes CASSPMRVGVFDIQYF.

J is TRBJ1-1 and V is TRBV7-9; unclear D gene. Trimming shortened V by 5 bases and J by 4 bases, and 14 bases separated the two germline ends. Germline V lookup: CDR1 SEHNR, CDR2 FQNEAQ (reference sequence). This CDR3 comprises 14 residues. In DNA, the CDR3 is TGTGCCAGCAGCCCAGCACCTTACGGCACTGAAGCTTTCTTT. Its protein product is CASSPAPYGTEAFF.

This sequence joins TRBV19 and TRBJ2-1; perhaps TRBD1 as D (6 bases). The V end was cut by 3 bases, the J end by 6 bases, with 12 bases between. This CDR3 region has 14 residues. Germline CDR1 and CDR2: LNHDA and SQIVND (reference sequence). The CDR3 loop is CASSMGHFGNEQFF. CDR3 sequence (DNA): TGTGCCAGTAGTATGGGACACTTTGGCAATGAGCAGTTCTTC.

The chain combines TRBV27 with TRBJ2-1; 7 bases are a match to TRBD1. Trimming took 6 bases from V and 3 from J; bases not matched to a gene: 8. The CDR3 has 15 amino acids. Germline lookup yields CDR1 MNHEY and CDR2 SMNVEV (reference sequence). The CDR3 bases are TGTGCCAGCAGAGAGGGATACAGGGGCTACAATGAGCAGTTCTTC. It codes for CASREGYRGYNEQFF.

This clone was seen a single time. V and J are TRBV27 and TRBJ1-4, with a possible D match to TRBD1 (5 bases). V lost 0 bases and J lost 3, with 14 bases in between. Germline CDR1 is MNHEY and CDR2 is SMNVEV (reference sequence). The CDR3 length is 17 residues. CDR3 protein: CASSLSGYRGPNEKLFF. DNA of the CDR3: TGTGCCAGCAGTTTATCAGGATATCGGGGACCTAATGAAAAACTGTTTTTT.

The DNA for the CDR3 is TGTGCCAGCAGTTTATCGTGGGAAGGGGTCCAAGAGACCCAGTACTTC. Encoded protein: CASSLSWEGVQETQYF. V gene TRBV27 combines with J gene TRBJ2-5, with D perhaps TRBD1 (5 bases). The V end lost 0 bases, the J end lost 1 base, and 12 bases lay between the germline ends. This CDR3 comprises 16 residues. CDR1 and CDR2 (germline): MNHEY, SMNVEV (reference sequence).

The rearrangement uses TRBV11-2 and TRBJ2-5; maybe TRBD1 (6 bases). The CDR3 runs 15 residues. With 5 bases removed from V and 0 bases from J, the gap between germline ends came to 13 bases. CDR1 and CDR2 (germline): SGHAT, FQNNGV. The CDR3 loop reads CASSPAWTDQETQYF. The CDR3 bases are TGTGCCAGCAGCCCCGCCTGGACAGACCAAGAGACCCAGTACTTC.

The rearrangement links TRBV9 to TRBJ1-1, with 7 positions matching TRBD1. J was trimmed by 4 bases and V by 3 bases; bases with no gene match: 3. The CDR3 is 13 amino acids. Germline V gene lookup returns CDR1 SGDLS and CDR2 YYNGEE. The DNA for the CDR3 is TGTGCCAGCAGCGGTAGACAGGGCACTGAAGCTTTCTTT. Its protein is CASSGRQGTEAFF. The whole variable domain, remainder taken from reference TRBV9 and TRBJ1-1, is DSGVTQTPKHLITATGQRVTLRCSPRSGDLSVYWYQQSLDQGLQFLIQYYNGEERAKGNILERFSAQQFPDLHSELNLSSLELGDSALYFCASSGRQGTEAFFGQGTRLTVV.

This clone was seen only once. This chain links TRBV5-1 with TRBJ2-3; D gene unclear. Trimming took off 4 bases at V and 2 bases at J, with 17 bases between the two ends. Germline loops: CDR1 SGHRS, CDR2 YFSETQ. This CDR3 has 16 residues. In nucleotides, the CDR3 is TGCGCCAGCAGCCTCCTAGGAGCGACCCACACAGATACGCAGTATTTT. This translates into CASSLLGATHTDTQYF.

The CDR3 protein is CASSPEGLAAYNEQFF. CDR3 bases: TGTGCCAGCAGCCCCGAAGGACTAGCAGCCTACAATGAGCAGTTCTTC. This chain links TRBV7-9 with TRBJ2-1, with TRBD2 identical over 8 bases. V was clipped by 5 bases and J by 2 bases; unmatched bases: 8. Germline CDR1 is SEHNR and CDR2 is FQNEAQ (reference sequence). The CDR3 is made up of 16 amino acids.

This chain connects TRBV30 to TRBJ1-1; no clear D gene. The CDR3 has 14 amino acids. V was cut by 0 bases and J by 3 bases, with 11 bases left in between. Germline loops: CDR1 GTSNPN, CDR2 SVGIG (reference sequence). CDR3 coding DNA: TGTGCCTGGAGTGTACCTGGGTGGCACACTGAAGCTTTCTTT. This sequence encodes CAWSVPGWHTEAFF.

The genes are TRBV2 and TRBJ2-1, with TRBD1 as a possible D gene (6 bases). The CDR3 covers 15 residues. V was pared by 3 bases and J by 5 bases, with 14 bases between. CDR1 is SNHLY, CDR2 FYNNEI, per germline. The CDR3 sequence: CASSERSGTNNEQFF. The CDR3 DNA reads TGTGCCAGCAGTGAGCGCTCCGGGACAAACAATGAGCAGTTCTTC. Looking up the rest from reference TRBV2 and TRBJ2-1 gives the full variable domain: EPEVTQTPSHQVTQMGQEVILRCVPISNHLYFYWYRQILGQKVEFLVSFYNNEISEKSEIFDDQFSVERPDGSNFTLKIRSTKLEDSAMYFCASSERSGTNNEQFFGPGTRLTVL.

V is TRBV5-6 and J is TRBJ2-7; D may correspond to TRBD1 or TRBD2 (6 bases each). The V end was cut by 6 bases, the J end by 0 bases, with 16 bases between. This CDR3 spans 15 amino acids. Germline V CDR1 and CDR2: SGHDT, YYEEEE. CDR3 residues: CASTRGQTHSYEQYF. The CDR3, as DNA: TGTGCCAGCACCCGGGGGCAGACCCACTCCTACGAGCAGTACTTC.

The V gene is TRBV6-1, the J gene TRBJ2-2; D possibly matches TRBD1 or TRBD2 (6 bases each). CDR1 and CDR2 (germline): MNHNS, SASEGT. The CDR3 has 16 amino acids. V was clipped by 2 bases and J by 5 bases, with 15 bases between them. The CDR3 nucleotides are TGTGCCAGCAGTGAAAGCAGACTAGGGGGGACCGGGGAGCTGTTTTTT. Translated: CASSESRLGGTGELFF.

The rearrangement links TRBV6-1 to TRBJ2-2; TRBD1 agrees at 9 bases. The V segment lost 11 bases and the J segment 7 bases; nucleotides outside the gene matches: 5. The length of the CDR3 is 12 residues. CDR1 is MNHNS, CDR2 SASEGT, per germline. In DNA, the CDR3 is TGTGCCGAACAGGGGGCAATCGGGGAGCTGTTTTTT. Residues: CAEQGAIGELFF.

The CDR3 DNA reads as TGTGCCAGCAGCTTAGTTAGGGGCGGCACAGATACGCAGTATTTT. It specifies CASSLVRGGTDTQYF. This chain connects TRBV7-2 to TRBJ2-3, with TRBD1 as a possible D gene (5 bases). Trimming left V 1 base short and J 1 base short, with 9 bases between. The CDR3 is 15 amino acids. Germline lookup yields CDR1 SGHTA and CDR2 FQGNSA.

The genes are TRBV4-3 and TRBJ2-2; tentatively, D is TRBD1 or TRBD2 (5 bases each). Germline CDR1 LGHNA, CDR2 YSLEER. V was cut by 1 base and J by 6 bases, with 15 bases left in between. CDR3 length: 16 amino acids. The CDR3 is CASSQGGTGNAGELFF. In nucleotides, the CDR3 is TGCGCCAGCAGCCAAGGGGGGACGGGTAACGCCGGGGAGCTGTTTTTT.

V is TRBV9 and J is TRBJ1-1; the D is unclear. In germline, CDR1 is SGDLS, CDR2 YYNGEE. This CDR3 is built from 13 residues. The V end lost 1 base, the J end lost 2 bases, and 6 bases lay between the germline ends. The CDR3 loop is CASSVYGNTEAFF. The CDR3 region has the DNA TGTGCCAGCAGCGTATATGGAAACACTGAAGCTTTCTTT.

The V call is TRBV19, the J call TRBJ2-7; 11 bases agree with TRBD2. J lost 1 base, V lost 3 bases, and 2 bases had no gene match. Looked up from germline, CDR1 is LNHDA and CDR2 is SQIVND (reference sequence). The CDR3 has 15 residues. The CDR3 nucleotides read TGTGCCAGTAGTATGACTAGCGGGACGTCCTACGAGCAGTACTTC. As protein: CASSMTSGTSYEQYF. The full variable domain, its missing parts supplied by reference TRBV19 and TRBJ2-7, is DGGITQSPKYLFRKEGQNVTLSCEQNLNHDAMYWYRQDPGQGLRLIYYSQIVNDFQKGDIAEGYSVSREKKESFPLTVTSAQKNPTAFYLCASSMTSGTSYEQYFGPGTRLTVT.

The V gene is TRBV27, the J gene TRBJ2-1; D perhaps matches TRBD2 (5 bases). Trimming removed 4 bases from V and 3 bases from J, with 13 bases in between. The CDR3 totals 15 residues. In germline, CDR1 is MNHEY, CDR2 SMNVEV (reference sequence). CDR3 bases: TGTGCCAGCAGTTACCCCCGGGGAGTCTACAATGAGCAGTTCTTC. This gives the protein CASSYPRGVYNEQFF.

The J gene is TRBJ1-5, the V gene TRBV28; no definite D call. This CDR3 is built from 13 residues. The V gene's germline CDR1 is MDHEN and CDR2 SYDVKM. V was trimmed by 2 bases and J by 9 bases, leaving 11 bases between them. The CDR3 here is CASSLHRSTPQHF. CDR3 DNA sequence: TGTGCCAGCAGTTTACATAGATCAACGCCCCAGCATTTT.